This TCR beta chain was documented in a study of identical twins. General observations from the study: Partial confounding of zero-insertion analyses by invariant MAIT and iNKT cells was possible. Some out-of-frame alpha sequences were shared by twins, and these showed excess low generation probability. Conclusions were drawn cross-sectionally by statistical analysis, without following the same donors.

Many counts were recorded for this clonotype. The antigen is unknown. Deletions cut 5 bases from V and 2 bases from J, with 15 bases between. The CDR3 consists of 15 residues. The germline V gene has CDR1 LGHNA and CDR2 YNFKEQ. TCRdb called the 5' RACE reads again in MiXCR, with one record for every CDR3 protein. Of 450,000 or so distinct CDR3 sequences in the sample, 13% to 15% were seen once. These data are also associated with another study on yellow fever vaccine responses in identical twins.

The TCR sequence derives from a woman between 18 and 29 years old in good health. The material sequenced was CD4+ T cells sorted from blood. The chain combines TRBV4-2 with TRBJ2-5; possibly TRBD1 or TRBD2 for D (6 bases each). DNA for the CDR3: TGTGCCAGCAGCGGAGGGGGTAGCGGTCAAGAGACCCAGTACTTC. This translates into CASSGGGSGQETQYF.